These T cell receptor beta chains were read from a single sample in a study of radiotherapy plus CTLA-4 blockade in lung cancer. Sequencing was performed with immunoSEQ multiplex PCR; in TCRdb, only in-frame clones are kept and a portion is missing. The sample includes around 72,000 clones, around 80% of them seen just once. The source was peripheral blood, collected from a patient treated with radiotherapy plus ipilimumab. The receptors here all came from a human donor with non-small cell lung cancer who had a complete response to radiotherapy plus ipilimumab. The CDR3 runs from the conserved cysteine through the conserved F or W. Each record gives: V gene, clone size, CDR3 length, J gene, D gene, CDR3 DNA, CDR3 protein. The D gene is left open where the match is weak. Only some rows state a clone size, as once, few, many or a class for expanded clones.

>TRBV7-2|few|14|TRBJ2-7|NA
TGTGCCAGCAGCCCCCGGGACATTCCCTACGAGCAGTACTTC
CASSPRDIPYEQYF
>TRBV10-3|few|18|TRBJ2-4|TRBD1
TGTGCCATCAGTGAACCAACGACAGGGGGAACAGCCAAAAACATTCAGTACTTC
CAISEPTTGGTAKNIQYF
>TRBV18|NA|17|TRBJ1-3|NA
TGTGCCAGCTCGTTTGGACAGCCCTCCGGCGGGGGAAACACCATATATTTT
CASSFGQPSGGGNTIYF
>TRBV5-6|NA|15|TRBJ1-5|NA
TGTGCCAGCAGCCGGGAGGAGGGAGGTAATCAGCCCCAGCATTTT
CASSREEGGNQPQHF
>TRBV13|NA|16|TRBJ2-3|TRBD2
TGTGCCAGCAGCCCCCCGGGACTAGCGAGCACAGATACGCAGTATTTT
CASSPPGLASTDTQYF
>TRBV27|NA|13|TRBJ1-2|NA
TGTGCCAGCAGTTTATCGAAAACCTATGGCTACACCTTC
CASSLSKTYGYTF
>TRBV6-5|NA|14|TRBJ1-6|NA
TGTGCCAGCAGTCCCGCCGGGACATATTCACCCCTCCACTTT
CASSPAGTYSPLHF
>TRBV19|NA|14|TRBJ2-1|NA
TGTGCCAGTAGTATAGATGGGGCAATCAATGAGCAGTTCTTC
CASSIDGAINEQFF
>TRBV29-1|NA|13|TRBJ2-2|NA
TGCAGCGTTGACAGGGGTAACACCGGGGAGCTGTTTTTT
CSVDRGNTGELFF
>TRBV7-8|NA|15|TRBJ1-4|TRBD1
TGTGCCAGCAGCGTATACAGGGGAGGGATTGAAAAACTGTTTTTT
CASSVYRGGIEKLFF
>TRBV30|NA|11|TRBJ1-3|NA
TGTGCCTGGACTCCGGGAAACACCATATATTTT
CAWTPGNTIYF
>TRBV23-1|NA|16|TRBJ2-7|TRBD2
TGCGCCAGCAGTCAAACCGGGACTAGCGAGGGGGACGAGCAGTACTTC
CASSQTGTSEGDEQYF
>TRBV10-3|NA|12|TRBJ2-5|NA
TGTGCCATCAAGAATAGCCAAGAGACCCAGTACTTC
CAIKNSQETQYF
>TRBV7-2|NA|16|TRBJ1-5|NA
TGTGCCAGCAGCCCCCTTGGAACAGGGAAGGGACAGCCCCAGCATTTT
CASSPLGTGKGQPQHF
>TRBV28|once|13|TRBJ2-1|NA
TGTGCCAGCAGTTTGGTAGGGGGAGGTGAGCAGTTCTTC
CASSLVGGGEQFF
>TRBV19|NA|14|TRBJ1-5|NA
TGTGCCAGTAGTAGAGAGACGAGCAATCAGCCCCAGCATTTT
CASSRETSNQPQHF
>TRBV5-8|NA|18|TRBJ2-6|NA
TGTGCCAGCAGCTTTGGAACAGGAGGGGGCTCTGGGGCCAACGTCCTGACTTTC
CASSFGTGGGSGANVLTF
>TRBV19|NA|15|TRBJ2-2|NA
TGTGCCAGTAGTTTAACAGCCGGCGGCACCGGGGAGCTGTTTTTT
CASSLTAGGTGELFF
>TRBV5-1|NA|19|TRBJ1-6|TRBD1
TGCGCCAGCAGCTTGGGTAGGGGACAGGGGGGAACCTATAATTCACCCCTCCACTTT
CASSLGRGQGGTYNSPLHF
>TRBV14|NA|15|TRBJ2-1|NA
TGTGCCAGCAGCCAAGTCGGGGGCTCCTACAATGAGCAGTTCTTC
CASSQVGGSYNEQFF
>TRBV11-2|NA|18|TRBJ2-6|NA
TGTGCCAGCAGCTTCGGTATGGGTGCTGACTCTGGGGCCAACGTCCTGACTTTC
CASSFGMGADSGANVLTF
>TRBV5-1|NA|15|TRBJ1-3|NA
TGCGCCAGCAGCTTGGCCCGAGCGGCTGGAAACACCATATATTTT
CASSLARAAGNTIYF
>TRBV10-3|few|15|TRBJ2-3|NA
TGTGCCACCAGGGGAGGGCCGGGGACCACAGATACGCAGTATTTT
CATRGGPGTTDTQYF
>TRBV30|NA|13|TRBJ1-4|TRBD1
TGTGCCAGAGGGGGACAGGGAGATGAAAAACTGTTTTTT
CARGGQGDEKLFF
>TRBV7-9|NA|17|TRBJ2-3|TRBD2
TGTGCCAGCAACCCATTAAGCGGGAGGGGCGGCACAGATACGCAGTATTTT
CASNPLSGRGGTDTQYF
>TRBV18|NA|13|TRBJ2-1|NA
TGTGCCAGCTCACCGCCCTTAAGTGCGGCGCAGTTCTTC
CASSPPLSAAQFF
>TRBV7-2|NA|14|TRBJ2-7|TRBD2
TGTGCCAGCAGCACGAGCGGGGGCCCCTACGAGCAGTACTTC
CASSTSGGPYEQYF
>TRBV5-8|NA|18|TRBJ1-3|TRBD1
TGTGCCAGCAGGGACGACGAGCGACAGGGTTCCTTGGGAAACACCATATATTTT
CASRDDERQGSLGNTIYF
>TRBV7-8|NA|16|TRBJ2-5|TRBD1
TGTGCCAGCAGCCCTCTTTTGACAGGGAATAAGGAGACCCAGTACTTC
CASSPLLTGNKETQYF
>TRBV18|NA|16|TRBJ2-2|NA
TGTGCCAGCTCACCACCGGAAAAAGGGACCAGCGGGGAGCTGTTTTTT
CASSPPEKGTSGELFF
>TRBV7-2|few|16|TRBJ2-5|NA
TGTGCCAGCAGCCCTCCGGGACTAGGGGGCGGCGAGACCCAGTACTTC
CASSPPGLGGGETQYF